This T cell receptor (beta chain) was identified in a study of vaccination and CD4 T cells after COVID-19. J was trimmed by 7 bases and V by 7 bases; bases with no gene match: 10. CDR3 length: 16 amino acids. In germline, CDR1 is MNHNS, CDR2 SASEGT. This sample's treatment: approximately nine-day PBMC culture with coronavirus spike peptide pools or control peptides (ViraFEST assay). Note on this clonotype: What it recognizes is unknown.

The Oncomine TCR Beta short-read assay was what sequenced the DNA obtained from cultured CD4+ T cells. TCRdb fed the PCR reads into MiXCR, producing one record per CDR3 protein. The data contain 11,000 to 15,000 distinct CDR3 sequences, around two fifths of them seen just once; the ten biggest clones take up over 15%. The receptor was derived from a human donor with COVID-19. This chain connects TRBV6-1 to TRBJ1-6, with TRBD1 matching 10 bases. Sequenced: cultured CD4+ T cells from blood. The CDR3 nucleotides read TGTGCCAGCACCGCCAGGACAGGGGGGTCGAATTCACCCCTCCACTTT. This sequence encodes CASTARTGGSNSPLHF.